Listed below are T cell receptor beta chains from one sample, sequenced in a study of read filtering for tumor transcriptome and immune sequencing. Each CDR3 protein is one row after TCRdb ran MiXCR on the reads. This table holds 130,000 or so distinct CDR3 sequences, less than 15% found once. Material for sequencing was a population of CD138-negative cells sorted from bone marrow. The origin of the receptors is a donor at least 40 years old with multiple myeloma. CDR3s include the opening cysteine and the closing phenylalanine or tryptophan. The D gene is left open where the match is weak. Only part of the rows carry a size: once, few, many, or a class if the clone is expanded.

j_call d_call cdr3_length v_call clone_size cdr3_nt cdr3_aa
TRBJ2-5 . 12 TRBV7-9 many TGTGCCAGTCGTAGCCATCAAGAGACCCAGTACTTC CASRSHQETQYF
TRBJ2-7 . 13 TRBV20-1 many TGCAGTGCTACACCTCCAGGGGAATCTGTGCAGTACTTC CSATPPGESVQYF
TRBJ2-4 . 16 TRBV7-6 many TGTGCCAGCAGCCCTTGGACTGCCGGCGCCAAAAACATTCAGTACTTC CASSPWTAGAKNIQYF
TRBJ2-2 TRBD1 19 TRBV7-9 . TGTGCCAGCAGCTCTACCATCGGCCGGGACAGGGGGCGTACCGGGGAGCTGTTTTTT CASSSTIGRDRGRTGELFF
TRBJ1-5 . 13 TRBV19 many TGTGCCAGTAGTATAAGAGATGATCAGCCCCAGCATTTT CASSIRDDQPQHF
TRBJ1-1 . 13 TRBV18 many TGTGCCAGCTCACCACCCGGGAACACTGAAGCTTTCTTT CASSPPGNTEAFF
TRBJ1-4 . 14 TRBV7-9 many TGTGCCAGCAGCCCACGCGGTTCTAATGAAAAACTGTTTTTT CASSPRGSNEKLFF
TRBJ2-7 TRBD1 15 TRBV5-1 many TGCGCCAGCAGCTCCCCGGGACAGGGCGTCTACGAGCAGTACTTC CASSSPGQGVYEQYF
TRBJ2-1 . 14 TRBV6-5 many TGTGCCAGCAGTTTTAGCTTCCTGGGAGGTGAGCAGTTCTTC CASSFSFLGGEQFF
TRBJ2-7 TRBD1 13 TRBV20-1 many TGCAGTGCTTCGGGACAGGGATTGTCCGAGCAGTACTTC CSASGQGLSEQYF
TRBJ2-1 TRBD1 17 TRBV27 many TGTGCCAGCAGCCCAGGGTTGGGACAGGGCCACTACAATGAGCAGTTCTTC CASSPGLGQGHYNEQFF
TRBJ2-5 TRBD1 15 TRBV27 . TGTGCCAGCAGTTTACTTGGGACAGACCAAGAGACCCAGTACTTC CASSLLGTDQETQYF
TRBJ1-1 . 17 TRBV19 . TGTGCCAGTAGAAGGCCTCCTAAGAGTGAGGTCACCCCTGAAGCTTTCTTT CASRRPPKSEVTPEAFF
TRBJ2-1 . 14 TRBV28 many TGTGCCAGCAATCGGGAGTCCCTCTACAATGAGCAGTTCTTC CASNRESLYNEQFF
TRBJ2-2 TRBD2 17 TRBV19 . TGTGCCAGTAGTCCCCCCCCTCTAGCGGGAGGCACCGGGGAGCTGTTTTTT CASSPPPLAGGTGELFF